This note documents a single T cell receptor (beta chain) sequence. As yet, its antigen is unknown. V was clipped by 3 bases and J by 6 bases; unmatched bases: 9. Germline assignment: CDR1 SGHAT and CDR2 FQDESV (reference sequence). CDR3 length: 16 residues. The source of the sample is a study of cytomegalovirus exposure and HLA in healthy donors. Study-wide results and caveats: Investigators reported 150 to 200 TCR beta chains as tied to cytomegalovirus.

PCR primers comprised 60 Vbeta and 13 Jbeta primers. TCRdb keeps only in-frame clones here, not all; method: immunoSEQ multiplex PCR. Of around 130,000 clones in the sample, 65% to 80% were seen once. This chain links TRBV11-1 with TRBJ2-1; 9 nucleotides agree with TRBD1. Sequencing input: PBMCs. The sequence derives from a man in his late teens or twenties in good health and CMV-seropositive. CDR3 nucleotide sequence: TGTGCCAGCAGCTTTCACAGGGGGCGGGTTGGCAATGAGCAGTTCTTC. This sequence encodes CASSFHRGRVGNEQFF. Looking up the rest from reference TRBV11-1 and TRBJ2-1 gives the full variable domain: EAEVAQSPRYKITEKSQAVAFWCDPISGHATLYWYRQILGQGPELLVQFQDESVVDDSQLPKDRFSAERLKGVDSTLKIQPAELGDSAMYLCASSFHRGRVGNEQFFGPGTRLTVL.